This is a list of T cell receptor beta chains from one sample in a study of cytomegalovirus exposure and HLA in healthy donors. Produced via immunoSEQ multiplex PCR; TCRdb's table is partial and in-frame only. The table has 170,000 or so clones, roughly 80% seen once; the top ten hold 13%. The sequenced material came from PBMCs. All receptors derive from a woman aged 50 to 65 in good health and CMV-seropositive. Each CDR3 is given with its conserved first and last residue. Each record gives: J gene, V gene, D gene, clone size, CDR3 protein, CDR3 DNA. The D gene is left open where the match is weak. For some rows the clone size is stated as once, few or many, or as a class when expanded; others skip it.

>TRBJ2-7|TRBV6-1|TRBD1|NA
CASSDVPGQGSYEQYF
TGTGCCAGCAGTGACGTACCGGGACAGGGATCCTACGAGCAGTACTTC
>TRBJ2-7|TRBV6-5|TRBD1|NA
CASSEGTGGDEQYF
TGTGCCAGCAGTGAGGGGACAGGGGGGGACGAGCAGTACTTC
>TRBJ1-2|TRBV20-1|NA|NA
CSARQVGYTF
TGCAGTGCTAGACAGGTTGGCTACACCTTC
>TRBJ2-3|TRBV30|TRBD2|NA
CAWSVGRGVTDTQYF
TGTGCCTGGAGTGTGGGGCGGGGGGTTACAGATACGCAGTATTTT
>TRBJ2-1|TRBV5-6|TRBD2|NA
CASSPPGLAPPSSYNEQFF
TGTGCCAGCAGCCCTCCCGGACTAGCGCCTCCTAGCTCCTACAATGAGCAGTTCTTC
>TRBJ1-1|TRBV6-1|NA|NA
CASSGSWGVEAFF
TGTGCCAGCAGTGGGTCGTGGGGCGTAGAAGCTTTCTTT
>TRBJ2-7|TRBV5-3|TRBD1|NA
CARSLDRGRYEQYF
TGTGCCAGAAGCCTAGACAGGGGGAGGTACGAGCAGTACTTC
>TRBJ2-3|TRBV4-1|NA|once
CASSQEPSGIVTDTQYF
TGCGCCAGCAGCCAAGAGCCGTCCGGGATAGTGACGGATACGCAGTATTTT
>TRBJ2-7|TRBV10-2|TRBD2|NA
CASSPRGGGTHEQYF
TGCGCCAGCAGCCCCCGCGGCGGGGGGACCCACGAGCAGTACTTC
>TRBJ1-5|TRBV30|TRBD1|NA
CAWTGGGGNQPQHF
TGTGCCTGGACAGGGGGTGGAGGCAATCAGCCCCAGCATTTT
>TRBJ1-4|TRBV5-1|NA|NA
CASSLAFEKLFF
TGCGCCAGCAGCTTGGCCTTTGAAAAACTGTTTTTT
>TRBJ2-3|TRBV5-6|TRBD1|NA
CASSAGQGLDTQYF
TGTGCCAGCAGCGCCGGACAGGGTTTAGATACGCAGTATTTT